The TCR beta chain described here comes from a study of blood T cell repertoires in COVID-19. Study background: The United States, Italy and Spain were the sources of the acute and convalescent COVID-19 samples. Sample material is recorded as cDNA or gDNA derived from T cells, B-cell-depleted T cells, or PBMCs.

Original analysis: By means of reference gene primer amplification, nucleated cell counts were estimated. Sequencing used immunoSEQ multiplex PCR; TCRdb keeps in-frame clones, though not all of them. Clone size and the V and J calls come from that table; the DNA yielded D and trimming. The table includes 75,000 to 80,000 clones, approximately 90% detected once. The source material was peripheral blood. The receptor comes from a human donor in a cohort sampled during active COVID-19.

CDR3 region: CASSYGGQGGTNEKLFF. DNA for the CDR3: TGTGCCAGCAGTTACGGAGGGCAGGGAGGAACTAATGAAAAACTGTTTTTT. The chain combines TRBV6-2 or TRBV6-3 with TRBJ1-4; tentatively, D is TRBD1 (5 bases). The CDR3 extends over 17 amino acids. Looked up from germline, CDR1 is MNHEY and CDR2 is SVGEGT. The ends were cut back, 2 bases at V and 1 base at J, with 14 bases in the middle.